One sample yielded the 6 T cell receptor beta chains listed below, sequenced in a study of Ad26.COV2.S vaccination and SARS-CoV-2 variants (dated by TCRdb to the early 2020s). The treatment or condition label, as the study defines it: approximately 18 received Ad26.COV2.S at low or high dose, single or two shots; five or six received placebo; per-sample allocation not given. Repertoires of vaccine and placebo recipients were sequenced from samples collected on day 63 after the first injection. The receptor library was made with the immunoSEQ multiplex PCR assay. TCRdb provides this immuneACCESS table in a form limited to in-frame rearrangements. Some clones are lacking; in checked studies, under half of them reflect an unresolved V gene, and why the rest are absent is not known. Counted in this sample were about 680,000 clones; roughly nine tenths of them appeared once. The ten largest clones capture over 1.3% of the sample.

The sample was peripheral blood, taken in a trial of Ad26.COV2.S vaccine versus placebo. Source of these receptors: a person aged 18-60 years who received the Ad26.COV2.S COVID-19 vaccine or a placebo.

V usage is TRBV21-1 and J usage is TRBJ1-2. TRBV21-1 is a known pseudogene. This CDR3 spans 13 amino acids. The CDR3 spells CASSPLTGKGYTF. In DNA form, the CDR3 reads TGTGCCAGCAGCCCCCTCACGGGAAAGGGCTACACCTTC.

The sample holds a few counts of this clone. V usage is TRBV9 and J usage is TRBJ2-1, with D possibly matching TRBD1 (6 bases). Trimming cost V 0 bases and J 9 bases, with 13 bases left between them. The CDR3 totals 14 residues. Per germline, CDR1 SGDLS and CDR2 YYNGEE. The CDR3 protein is CASSVGQGLAEQFF. CDR3 coding DNA: TGTGCCAGCAGCGTAGGCCAGGGGTTGGCTGAGCAGTTCTTC.

The J gene is TRBJ1-1, the V gene TRBV5-4; TRBD1 is a possible D gene (6 bases). The CDR3 loop spans 15 amino acids. The germline CDR1 and CDR2 sequences are SGHNT and YYREEE (reference sequence). Trimming cost V 2 bases and J 1 base, with 12 bases left between them. The CDR3 reads CASSLRGPGNTEAFF. The CDR3 nucleotides read TGTGCCAGCAGCTTACGGGGGCCGGGGAACACTGAAGCTTTCTTT.

Only one count was recorded for this clone. The rearrangement links TRBV2 to TRBJ2-3; a possible D gene is TRBD2 (5 bases). Trimming stripped 2 bases from V and 8 bases from J, with 14 bases between. The CDR3 runs 14 residues. CDR1 is SNHLY, CDR2 FYNNEI, per germline. The chain's CDR3 is CASSELAPAGTQYF. CDR3 nucleotides: TGTGCCAGCAGTGAACTGGCGCCGGCGGGTACGCAGTATTTT.

V usage is TRBV6-5 and J usage is TRBJ2-1; 11 bases fit TRBD2. Germline V gives CDR1 MNHEY, CDR2 SVGAGI. The CDR3 contains 14 residues. Trimming cost V 8 bases and J 10 bases; bases outside gene matches: 10. The CDR3 here is CASGIAGGLEEQFF. CDR3 bases: TGTGCCAGCGGAATAGCGGGAGGGCTAGAGGAGCAGTTCTTC.

V is TRBV2 and J is TRBJ2-7, with 9 bases that match TRBD1. Unmatched junction bases numbered 7, after V lost 6 bases and J lost 4 bases. The CDR3 has 14 residues. Germline CDR1 SNHLY, CDR2 FYNNEI. The CDR3 DNA reads TGTGCCAGCAGCCGGGACAGGGTGACGTACGAGCAGTACTTC. Translated: CASSRDRVTYEQYF.